This T cell receptor beta chain was identified in a study of T cells in women clearing cervical HPV infection (dated by TCRdb to the late 2010s). About the investigation overall: Cases were 20 to 25 women with histologically confirmed HPV16-related CIN3 or worse, including a couple of invasive cancers. Controls were around 23 women whose single incident HPV16 infection cleared within 12 months without precancer or cancer developing. Blood from cases was drawn at the visit where the lesion was first identified, while blood from controls was drawn once the infection was no longer detected. Among cases, blood sampling came a median of nearly 150 days after lesion detection, with an interquartile range of 90 to 200 days. HLA typing was available for only a few women, so HLA type could not be excluded as a confounder. The exploratory proof-of-principle case-control study was nested within the Guanacaste HPV Natural History Study in Costa Rica and compared TCR repertoires across cervical HPV16 outcomes. Cases and controls were matched on age within five years and on year of sample collection. Median age was 34 years in cases versus 37 to 40 in controls, and baseline characteristics did not differ significantly. In the parent cohort, some 11,000 women aged 18 or older were enrolled in Guanacaste, Costa Rica, during 1993 to 1994 and then followed for under 9 years. Quality controls consisted of five blinded duplicates per group, for a total of about 60 samples made up of roughly 50 participants and ten or so replicates. Study-wide findings and limitations: Across sequencing depths, CIN3+ cases showed significantly higher TCR repertoire richness than controls, but evenness did not differ between the groups. T-cell numbers per sample were unknown, so richness differences could reflect varying T-cell content rather than repertoire biology. Random forest classifiers combining richness and V gene abundances distinguished cases from controls with an estimated AUC of more than 0.8. Because of the cross-sectional design, the study could not determine whether the associations came before infection or resulted from infection, and neither effector/memory subsets nor HPV-specific T cells were isolated. Lower TRBV6-7 relative abundance was observed in cases than in controls (around 0.1% versus 0.15%; Bonferroni P = 0.0008).

The immunoSEQ assay used multiplex PCR to amplify TCR beta CDR3 regions from an average of roughly 1.2 ug of genomic DNA per sample. Primer bias was corrected in the assay by using a complete synthetic TCR repertoire to establish an amplification baseline. The amplicons were sequenced using the Illumina platform. Regarding the original processing steps: Sequences were error-corrected by clustering with frequency ratios and a modified nearest-neighbor algorithm, then analyzed in the immunoSEQ Analyzer with IMGT gene definitions. At each rarefaction depth, TCR richness and evenness were averaged across 20 rarefaction repeats, and samples with fewer sequences than that depth were excluded. Wilcoxon rank sum tests with FDR correction were used to compare relative abundances of V, D and J genes between the groups. Blinded duplicates gave an intraclass correlation of around 96% for TCR richness and an average of approximately 83% across under 75 gene segments. In TCRdb, the immuneACCESS table is reduced to in-frame sequences with V and J assigned. These tables do not hold every clone; where another copy was compared, an unresolved V gene accounts for under half, and the others remain unexplained. That table gives V, J and clone size, and the DNA gave D and trimming. The sample table holds approximately 44,000 clones. Clones ranked in the top ten supply 7.6% of the sample.

From the cysteine up to the phenylalanine, the CDR3 has a length of 16 residues. The 39 bases shown cover part of the CDR3, and their frame starts at base 1. The V end gives up 3 bases and the J end 7 bases, leaving 9 bases in the junction not matched to a gene. Looking up the germline V gene yields CDR1 KGHSH and CDR2 LQKENI. Note on this clone: The antigen it binds to is not known. The missing CDR3 end, 3 residues past where the read stops, is filled in from the germline J gene.

Every participant had a single incident cervical HPV16 infection, and women with prevalent HPV16 infections were excluded. Cervical HPV DNA was detected with MY09/MY11 PCR, and genotyping was done with dot-blot hybridization. Fifteen mL of heparinized blood was centrifuged, after which the buffy coat was aliquoted, frozen at -30 degrees C, and then stored at -80 degrees C. QIAGEN kits were used to extract genomic DNA from the buffy coat specimens. The sequenced sample was blood buffy coat. The clonotype comes from a woman between 18 and 75 years old with a cervical HPV16 infection that either progressed to CIN3+ or cleared (not recorded which). The chain couples TRBV18 to TRBJ1-2, with 12 bases matching TRBD1. CDR3 reads: CASSPGQGAGYGGYTF. The sequenced CDR3 bases are TGTGCCAGCTCACCGGGACAGGGGGCCGGTTATGGTGGC.